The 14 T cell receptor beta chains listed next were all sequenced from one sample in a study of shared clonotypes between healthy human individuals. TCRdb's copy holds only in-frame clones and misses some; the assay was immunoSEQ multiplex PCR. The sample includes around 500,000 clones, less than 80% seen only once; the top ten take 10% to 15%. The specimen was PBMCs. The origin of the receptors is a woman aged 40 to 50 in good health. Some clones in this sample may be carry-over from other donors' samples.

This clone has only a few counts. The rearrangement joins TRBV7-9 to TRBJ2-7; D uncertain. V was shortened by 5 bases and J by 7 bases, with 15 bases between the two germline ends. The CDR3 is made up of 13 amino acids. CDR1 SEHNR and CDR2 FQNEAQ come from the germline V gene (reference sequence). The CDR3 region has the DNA TGTGCCAGCAGCCGAACCCCCCAGGAGGAGCAGTACTTC. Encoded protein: CASSRTPQEEQYF.

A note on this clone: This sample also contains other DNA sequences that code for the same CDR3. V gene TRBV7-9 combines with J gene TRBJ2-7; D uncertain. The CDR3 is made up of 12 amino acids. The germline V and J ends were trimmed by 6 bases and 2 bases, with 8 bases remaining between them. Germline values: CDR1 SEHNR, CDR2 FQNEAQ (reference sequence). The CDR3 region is CASSSDPYEQYF. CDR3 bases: TGTGCCAGCAGTTCTGATCCCTACGAGCAGTACTTC.

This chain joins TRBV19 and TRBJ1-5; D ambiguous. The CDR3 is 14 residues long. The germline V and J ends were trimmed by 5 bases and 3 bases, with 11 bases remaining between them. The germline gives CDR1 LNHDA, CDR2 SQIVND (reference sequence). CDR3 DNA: TGTGCCAGTAGTCGGACGGGGATCAATCAGCCCCAGCATTTT. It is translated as CASSRTGINQPQHF.

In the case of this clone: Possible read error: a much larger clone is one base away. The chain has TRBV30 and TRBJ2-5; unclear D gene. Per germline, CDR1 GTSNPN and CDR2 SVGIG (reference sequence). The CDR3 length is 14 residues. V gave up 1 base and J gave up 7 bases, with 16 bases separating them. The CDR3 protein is CAWSAIVNLGTQYF. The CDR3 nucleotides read TGTGCCTGGAGTGCAATCGTCAACCTTGGGACCCAGTACTTC.

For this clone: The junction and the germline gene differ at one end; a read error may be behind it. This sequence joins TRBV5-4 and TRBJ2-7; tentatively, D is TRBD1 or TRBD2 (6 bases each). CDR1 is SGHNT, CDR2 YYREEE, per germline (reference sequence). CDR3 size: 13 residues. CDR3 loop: CATAEGDSHEQYF. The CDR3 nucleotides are TGTGCCACCGCGGAGGGGGACTCCCACGAGCAGTACTTC.

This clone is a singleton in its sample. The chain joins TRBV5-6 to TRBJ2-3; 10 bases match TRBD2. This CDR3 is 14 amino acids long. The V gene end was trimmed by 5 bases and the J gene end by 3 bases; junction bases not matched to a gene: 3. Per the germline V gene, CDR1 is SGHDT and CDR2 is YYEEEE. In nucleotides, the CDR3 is TGTGCCAGCAGACTACTAGCGGGAACAGATACGCAGTATTTT. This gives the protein CASRLLAGTDTQYF. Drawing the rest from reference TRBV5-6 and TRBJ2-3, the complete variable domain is DAGVTQSPTHLIKTRGQQVTLRCSPKSGHDTVSWYQQALGQGPQFIFQYYEEEERQRGNFPDRFSGHQFPNYSSELNVNALLLGDSALYLCASRLLAGTDTQYFGPGTRLTVL.

The CDR3 reads CASKPPTPALSTEAFF. CDR3 bases: TGTGCCAGCAAACCCCCGACACCTGCACTGAGCACTGAAGCTTTCTTT. This chain joins TRBV28 and TRBJ1-1; D is uncertain. The V gene lost 7 bases and the J gene lost 4 bases, with 22 bases spanning the gap. The CDR3 runs 16 residues. Germline-derived CDR1 and CDR2 are MDHEN and SYDVKM.

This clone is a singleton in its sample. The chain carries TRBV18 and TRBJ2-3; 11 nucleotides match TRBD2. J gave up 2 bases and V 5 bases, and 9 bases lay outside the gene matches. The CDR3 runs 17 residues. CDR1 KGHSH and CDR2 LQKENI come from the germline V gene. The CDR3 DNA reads TGTGCCAGCTCAAACCGAGGGACTAGCGGATTCACAGATACGCAGTATTTT. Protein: CASSNRGTSGFTDTQYF.

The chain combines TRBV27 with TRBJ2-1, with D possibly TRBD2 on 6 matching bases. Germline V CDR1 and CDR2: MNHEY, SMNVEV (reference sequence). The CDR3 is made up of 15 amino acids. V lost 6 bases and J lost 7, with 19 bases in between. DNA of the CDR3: TGTGCCAGCAGCCCCCCCGCGGGAATGGGGAATGAGCAGTTCTTC. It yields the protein CASSPPAGMGNEQFF.

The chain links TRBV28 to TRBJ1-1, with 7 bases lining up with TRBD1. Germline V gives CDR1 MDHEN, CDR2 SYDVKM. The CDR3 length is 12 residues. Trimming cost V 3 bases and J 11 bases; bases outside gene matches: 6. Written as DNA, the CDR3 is TGTGCCAGCAGTTTTATCGACAGGGTGGCTTTCTTT. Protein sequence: CASSFIDRVAFF.

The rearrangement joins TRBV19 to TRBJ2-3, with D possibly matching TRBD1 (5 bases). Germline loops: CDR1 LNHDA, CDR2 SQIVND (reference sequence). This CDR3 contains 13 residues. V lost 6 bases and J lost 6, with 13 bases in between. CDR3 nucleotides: TGTGCCAGTAGAGAAAGGGGTCGGGATACGCAGTATTTT. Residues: CASRERGRDTQYF.

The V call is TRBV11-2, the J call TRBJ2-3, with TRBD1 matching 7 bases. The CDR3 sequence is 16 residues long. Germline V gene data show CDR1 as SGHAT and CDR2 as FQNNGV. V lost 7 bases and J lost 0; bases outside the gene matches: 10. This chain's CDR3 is CASTSWGQTSTDTQYF. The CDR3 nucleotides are TGTGCCAGCACCTCTTGGGGACAGACTAGCACAGATACGCAGTATTTT.

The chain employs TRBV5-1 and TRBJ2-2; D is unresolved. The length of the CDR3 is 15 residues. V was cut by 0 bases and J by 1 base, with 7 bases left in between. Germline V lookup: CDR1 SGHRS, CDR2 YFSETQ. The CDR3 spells CASSLDIGNTGELFF. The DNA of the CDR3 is TGCGCCAGCAGCTTGGACATAGGGAACACCGGGGAGCTGTTTTTT.

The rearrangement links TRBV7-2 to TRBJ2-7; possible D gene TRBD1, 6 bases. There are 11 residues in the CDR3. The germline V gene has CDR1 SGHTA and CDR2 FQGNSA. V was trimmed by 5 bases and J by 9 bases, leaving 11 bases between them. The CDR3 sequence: CASSLGQTQYF. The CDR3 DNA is TGTGCCAGCAGCCTCGGACAGACGCAGTACTTC.